This T cell receptor (beta chain) was identified during a study of naive and memory T cell subsets. From germline, CDR1 is DFQATT and CDR2 SNEGSKA (reference sequence). Trimming removed 4 bases from V and 10 bases from J; junction bases left unmatched: 6. The CDR3 is made up of 14 amino acids. Two oligonucleotides, mixed equimolar, formed the beta constant-region primer covering TRBC1 and TRBC2. The ligated cDNA underwent four PCR rounds using SP2 and nested alpha and beta constant-region primers. Using its own MiXCR run on the UMI-ligation and nested PCR reads, TCRdb lists one record per CDR3 protein. Of a few thousand distinct CDR3 sequences in the sample, around 5.3% are singletons; the top ten hold around 30%. Findings of the study overall: In naive cells, over 95% of TCR sequences were seen only once.

This clonotype was seen repeatedly, ten times or more. The antigen is not known. The chain has TRBV20-1 and TRBJ2-1, with 14 bases identical to TRBD2. This receptor was taken from a human donor in good health. Sequences were obtained from CD4+ TEMRA cells from blood. Subset indicated: effector memory re-expressing CD45RA, CD45RA+ CD27-. CDR3 in amino acids: CSATTGTSGREQFF. The CDR3 nucleotides are TGCAGTGCTACCACCGGGACTAGCGGGAGAGAGCAGTTCTTC.